The sequence of this T cell receptor beta chain was determined in a study of blood T cell repertoires in COVID-19. Across the study: There were acute and convalescent COVID-19 samples, and they came from the United States, Italy and Spain.

In Seattle, patients joined the study during active infection and were tracked longitudinally. In the original analysis: Reference gene primers were amplified, and this amplification served to estimate nucleated cell counts. Profiling relied on immunoSEQ multiplex PCR, and the TCRdb table lists in-frame clones only, not all of them. V and J calls and clone size follow that table, whereas D and trimming were derived from the DNA. The table has about 300,000 clones, approximately 92% seen once. From germline, CDR1 is MDHEN and CDR2 SYDVKM. This CDR3 has 18 amino acids. V lost 6 bases to trimming and J lost 5 bases; unmatched junction nucleotides: 18.

The chain recombines TRBV28 with TRBJ1-4; 7 bases line up with TRBD1. The TCR originated in a woman aged 25 to 45 with COVID-19, enrolled during active disease. Input material: peripheral blood. The DNA of the CDR3 is TGTGCCAGCAGCCCATTCCGGGACAGCGCTGGTCGGAATGAAAAACTGTTTTTT. Its protein product is CASSPFRDSAGRNEKLFF.